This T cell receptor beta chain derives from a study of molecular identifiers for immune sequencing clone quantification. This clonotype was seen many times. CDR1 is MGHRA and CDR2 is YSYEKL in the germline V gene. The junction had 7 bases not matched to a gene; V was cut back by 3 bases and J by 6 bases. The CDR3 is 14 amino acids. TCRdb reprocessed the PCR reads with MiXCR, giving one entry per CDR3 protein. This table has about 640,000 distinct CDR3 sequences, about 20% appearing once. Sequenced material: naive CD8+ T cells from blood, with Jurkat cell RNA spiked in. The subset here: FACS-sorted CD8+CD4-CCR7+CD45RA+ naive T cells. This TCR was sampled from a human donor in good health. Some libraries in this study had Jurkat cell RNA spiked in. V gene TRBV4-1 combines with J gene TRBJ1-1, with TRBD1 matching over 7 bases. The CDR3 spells CASSQPGQYAEAFF. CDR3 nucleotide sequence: TGCGCCAGCAGCCAGCCGGGACAGTACGCTGAAGCTTTCTTT.